A selection of T cell receptor beta chains follows, all from one sample in a study of T cell repertoires in cytomegalovirus infection. TCRdb reprocessed the reads with MiXCR, giving one entry per CDR3 protein. The sample lists some 350,000 distinct CDR3 sequences; around a third were seen once. The antigens these receptors bind are not known. The sample was cultured PBMCs, taken from culture after CMV antigen stimulation. Receptors were obtained from a human donor in good health (CMV status not recorded). Some clones in this sample may be carry-over from other donors' samples. The CDR3 runs from the conserved cysteine through the conserved F or W. A D gene is named only where the DNA matches it firmly. The size field is filled for only some rows; it gives once, few, many or a size class.

few	TRBV6-2/TRBV6-3	-	TRBJ1-4	CASSYSATNEKLFF	TGTGCCAGCAGCTACAGTGCAACTAATGAAAAACTGTTTTTT
-	TRBV28	-	TRBJ1-5	CASSPPPGDNQPQHF	TGTGCCAGCAGTCCCCCCCCAGGGGACAATCAGCCCCAGCATTTT
-	TRBV12-3/TRBV12-4	TRBD1	TRBJ1-4	CASTPETGYEKLFF	TGTGCCAGCACCCCGGAGACAGGGTATGAAAAACTGTTTTTT
-	TRBV2	-	TRBJ2-5	CASNMEQETQYF	TGTGCCAGCAACATGGAACAAGAGACCCAGTACTTC
many	TRBV7-2	-	TRBJ2-1	CASSLGQGSNEQFF	TGTGCCAGCAGCTTGGGTCAGGGAAGCAATGAGCAGTTCTTC
few	TRBV7-9	-	TRBJ1-1	CASSPTKGQDTEAFF	TGTGCCAGCAGCCCTACAAAGGGGCAGGACACTGAAGCTTTCTTT
-	TRBV7-6	-	TRBJ2-1	CASSLAGSFGNEQFF	TGTGCCAGCAGCTTAGCGGGCAGTTTCGGGAATGAGCAGTTCTTC
once	TRBV10-3	TRBD1	TRBJ1-6	CAISRQGSSYNSPLHF	TGTGCCATCAGCAGACAGGGGAGCTCCTATAATTCACCCCTCCACTTT
-	TRBV7-2	TRBD2	TRBJ2-7	CASSLTSGRSYEQYF	TGTGCCAGCAGCTTAACTAGCGGAAGGTCCTACGAGCAGTACTTC
-	TRBV12-3/TRBV12-4	TRBD2	TRBJ2-1	CASRRSGTSGRDEQFF	TGTGCCAGCAGGCGCAGCGGGACTAGCGGGAGGGATGAGCAGTTCTTC
-	TRBV4-3	TRBD2	TRBJ2-1	CASSQGPTSGGYSSYNEQFF	TGCGCCAGCAGCCAAGGGCCGACTAGCGGGGGATACAGCTCCTACAATGAGCAGTTCTTC
few	TRBV29-1	-	TRBJ2-1	CSVVYRDTVNEQFF	TGCAGCGTCGTCTACCGGGACACCGTAAATGAGCAGTTCTTC
few	TRBV10-3	-	TRBJ1-4	CAILGAIREKLFF	TGTGCCATTTTAGGGGCAATTCGCGAAAAACTGTTTTTT
-	TRBV28	-	TRBJ1-2	CASSFVFYGYTF	TGTGCCAGCAGTTTTGTCTTCTATGGCTACACCTTC
once	TRBV5-5	-	TRBJ2-2	CASSSLMRTGELFF	TGTGCCAGCAGCTCACTCATGAGGACCGGGGAGCTGTTTTTT
few	TRBV7-8	-	TRBJ2-1	CASTETNEQFF	TGTGCCAGCACAGAGACAAATGAGCAGTTCTTC
many	TRBV7-2	TRBD1	TRBJ1-6	CASNMEFLTGVYSPLHF	TGTGCCAGCAACATGGAATTTTTGACAGGGGTTTATTCACCCCTCCACTTT
few	TRBV7-8	-	TRBJ2-7	CASSLESRQYF	TGTGCCAGCAGCTTAGAATCCAGGCAGTACTTC
few	TRBV28	TRBD1	TRBJ1-3	CASSPTLGQGSGNTIYF	TGTGCCAGCAGCCCTACCTTGGGACAGGGCTCTGGAAACACCATATATTTT
-	TRBV4-1	TRBD1	TRBJ1-2	CASSQLLGQGEGYTF	TGCGCCAGCAGCCAATTGCTAGGACAGGGGGAGGGCTACACCTTC
-	TRBV7-6	-	TRBJ2-7	CASSLQRGGYEQYF	TGTGCCAGCAGCTTACAAAGAGGGGGCTACGAGCAGTACTTC